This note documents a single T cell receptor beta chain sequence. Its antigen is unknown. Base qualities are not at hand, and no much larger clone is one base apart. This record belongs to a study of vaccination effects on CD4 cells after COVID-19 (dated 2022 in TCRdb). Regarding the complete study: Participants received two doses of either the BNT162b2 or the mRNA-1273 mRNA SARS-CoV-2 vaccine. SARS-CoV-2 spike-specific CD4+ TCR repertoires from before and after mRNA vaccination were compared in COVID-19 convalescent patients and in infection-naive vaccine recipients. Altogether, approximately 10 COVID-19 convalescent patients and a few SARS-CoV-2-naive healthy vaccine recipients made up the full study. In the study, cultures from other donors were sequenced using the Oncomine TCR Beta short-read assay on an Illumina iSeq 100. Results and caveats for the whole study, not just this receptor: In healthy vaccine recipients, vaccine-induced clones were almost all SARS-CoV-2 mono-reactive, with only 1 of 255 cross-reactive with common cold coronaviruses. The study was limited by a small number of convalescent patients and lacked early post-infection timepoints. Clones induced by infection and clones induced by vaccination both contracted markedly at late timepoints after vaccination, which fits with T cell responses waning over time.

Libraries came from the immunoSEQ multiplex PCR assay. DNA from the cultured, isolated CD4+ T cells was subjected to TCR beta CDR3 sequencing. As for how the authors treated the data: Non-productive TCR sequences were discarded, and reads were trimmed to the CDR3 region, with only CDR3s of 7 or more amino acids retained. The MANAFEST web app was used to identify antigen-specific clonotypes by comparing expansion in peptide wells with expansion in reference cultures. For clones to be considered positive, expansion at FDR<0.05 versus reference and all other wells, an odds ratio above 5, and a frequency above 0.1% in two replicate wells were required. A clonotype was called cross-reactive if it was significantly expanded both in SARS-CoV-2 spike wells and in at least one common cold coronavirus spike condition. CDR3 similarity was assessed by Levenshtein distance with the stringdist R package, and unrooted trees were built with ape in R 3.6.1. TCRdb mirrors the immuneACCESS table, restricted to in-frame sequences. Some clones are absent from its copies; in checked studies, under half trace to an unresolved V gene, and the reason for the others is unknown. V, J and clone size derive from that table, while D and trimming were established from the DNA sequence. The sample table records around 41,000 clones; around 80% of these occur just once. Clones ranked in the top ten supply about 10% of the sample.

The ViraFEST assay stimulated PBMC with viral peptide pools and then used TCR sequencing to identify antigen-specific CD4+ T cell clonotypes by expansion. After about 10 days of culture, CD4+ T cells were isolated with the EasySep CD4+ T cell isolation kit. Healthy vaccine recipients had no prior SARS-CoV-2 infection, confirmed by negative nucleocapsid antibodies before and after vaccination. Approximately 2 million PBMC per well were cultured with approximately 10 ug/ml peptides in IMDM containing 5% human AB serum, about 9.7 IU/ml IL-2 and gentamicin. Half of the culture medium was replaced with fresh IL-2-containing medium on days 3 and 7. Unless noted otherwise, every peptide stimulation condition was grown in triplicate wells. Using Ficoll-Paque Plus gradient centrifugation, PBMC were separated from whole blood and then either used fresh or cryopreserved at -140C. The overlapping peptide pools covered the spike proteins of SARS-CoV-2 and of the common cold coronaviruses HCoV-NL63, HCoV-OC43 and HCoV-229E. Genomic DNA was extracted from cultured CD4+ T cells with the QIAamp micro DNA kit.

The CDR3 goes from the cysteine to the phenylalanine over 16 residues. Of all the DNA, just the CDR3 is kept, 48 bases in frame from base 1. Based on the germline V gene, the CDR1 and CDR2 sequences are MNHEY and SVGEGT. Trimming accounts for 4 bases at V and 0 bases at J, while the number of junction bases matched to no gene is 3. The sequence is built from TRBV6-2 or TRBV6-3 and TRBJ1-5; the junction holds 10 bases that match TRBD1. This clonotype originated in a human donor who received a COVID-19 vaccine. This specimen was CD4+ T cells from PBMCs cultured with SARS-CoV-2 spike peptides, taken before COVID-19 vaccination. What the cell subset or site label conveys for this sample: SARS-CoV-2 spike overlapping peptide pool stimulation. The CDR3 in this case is CASSSGQGGSNQPQHF. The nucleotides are TGTGCCAGCAGTTCCGGACAGGGGGGTAGCAATCAGCCCCAGCATTTT.